The clone carrying this T cell receptor beta chain came up a few times. What it binds is unknown. This sample is drawn from a study of blood T cells in healthy people across ages. The overall study: Roughly one uniquely barcoded beta molecule per two T cells was captured. Findings and caveats of the study: There was a strong correlation between TCR beta diversity and naive T cell percentage. It was held that the diversity estimates obtained from one million T cells were underestimates.

Primers used in a second PCR of about 6 to 11 cycles were a sample-barcoded 5' primer and a J-beta primer mix. TCRdb re-called the 5' RACE reads with MiXCR, one entry per CDR3 protein. Found here are approximately 800,000 distinct CDR3 sequences, around 36% of them singletons; the top ten hold roughly 13%. Between the trimmed V and J ends, which lost 10 bases and 6 bases, there was a span of 22 bases. Germline V CDR1 and CDR2: KGHSH, LQKENI. The CDR3 is 14 residues long. The rearrangement links TRBV18 to TRBJ2-7, with D possibly TRBD1 on 5 matching bases. Sequencing was performed on blood. The TCR sequence derives from a man between 18 and 35 years old in good health. The CDR3: CATRDESRAVEQYF. The CDR3 nucleotides are TGTGCCACCCGAGATGAGTCCAGGGCGGTCGAGCAGTACTTC.